The rows below give T cell receptor beta chains drawn from one sample of a study of cytomegalovirus exposure and HLA in healthy donors. Libraries were prepared by immunoSEQ multiplex PCR; TCRdb keeps only in-frame clonotypes and omits some of them. The sample has under 150,000 clones; less than 85% are singletons. Material: PBMCs. These receptors were obtained from a man between 40 and 49 years old in good health and CMV-seronegative. CDR3s include the opening cysteine and the closing phenylalanine or tryptophan. A D gene is named only where the DNA matches it firmly. Clone size is stated in some rows and not others, as once, few, many or a class when expanded.

>TRBD1|TRBV19|NA|TRBJ2-7
TGTGCCAGCCGGGACAGGGGGGTAGGCGAGCAGTACTTC
CASRDRGVGEQYF
>NA|TRBV7-2|once|TRBJ2-5
TGTGCCAGCAGCTTAGGTGGCGGGCAAGAGACCCAGTACTTC
CASSLGGGQETQYF
>TRBD2|TRBV7-2|few|TRBJ2-2
TGTGCCAGCAGCGATTGGGGACTAGCGGCCACCGGGGAGCTGTTTTTT
CASSDWGLAATGELFF
>TRBD2|TRBV25-1|NA|TRBJ2-7
TGTGCCAGCAGTGAATTCGGGGGGGTCTACGAGCAGTACTTC
CASSEFGGVYEQYF
>NA|TRBV1|NA|TRBJ2-1
TGCACCAGCAGCCAAGTGCGGGGGAGCTCCTACAATGAGCAGTTCTTC
CTSSQVRGSSYNEQFF
>TRBD1|TRBV2|NA|TRBJ1-2
TGTGCCAGCATCTCAGGGGGATATGGCTACACCTTC
CASISGGYGYTF
>TRBD2|TRBV7-3|NA|TRBJ2-1
TGTGCCAGCAGCCCAACTAGCGGGGGGCACAATGAGCAGTTCTTC
CASSPTSGGHNEQFF
>NA|TRBV5-1|few|TRBJ2-3
TGCGCCAGCAGCTTGGCCGACGGAAGGGGAAGGACAGATACGCAGTATTTT
CASSLADGRGRTDTQYF
>NA|TRBV7-2|NA|TRBJ2-5
TGTGCCAGCAGCTTATCATGGGGACTCCAAGAGACCCGGTACTTC
CASSLSWGLQETRYF
>NA|TRBV5-8|NA|TRBJ2-3
TGTGCCAGCAGCTTGAGACTAGGGAACACAGATACGCAGTATTTT
CASSLRLGNTDTQYF
>NA|TRBV19|NA|TRBJ2-4
TGTGCAACTGGGCCGGGGTTGGTCAAAAACATTCAGTACTTC
CATGPGLVKNIQYF
>TRBD1|TRBV28|NA|TRBJ1-5
TGTGCCAGCAGTTTGGGACAGAAAAATCAGCCCCAGCATTTT
CASSLGQKNQPQHF
>NA|TRBV6-4|NA|TRBJ2-1
TGTGCCAGCAGTGAAGCAGGAGGTGAGCAGTTCTTC
CASSEAGGEQFF
>NA|TRBV11-2|NA|TRBJ2-3
TGTGCCAGCAGCCTTTACCCGGGGATAGGAGATACGCAGTATTTT
CASSLYPGIGDTQYF
>TRBD1|TRBV4-3|NA|TRBJ1-2
TGCGCCAGCAGCCAAGCGAGACAGGGGGCCTACTATGGCTACACCTTC
CASSQARQGAYYGYTF
>NA|TRBV14|NA|TRBJ2-2
TGTGCCAGCAGCTATACAGGGATCGGGGAGCTGTTTTTT
CASSYTGIGELFF
>TRBD1|TRBV9|NA|TRBJ1-1
TGTGCCAGCAGCGGGTCTCCGGGACAGCTACTGGGCACTGAAGCTTTCTTT
CASSGSPGQLLGTEAFF
>NA|TRBV19|NA|TRBJ2-3
TGTGCCAGTAGAAGGGAGAGTACAGATACGCAGTATTTT
CASRRESTDTQYF
>NA|TRBV30|NA|TRBJ1-1
TGTGCCTGGAGTGTACAGGGAGACACTGAAGCTTTCTTT
CAWSVQGDTEAFF
>NA|TRBV19|NA|TRBJ2-3
TGTGCCAGTAGTAGGGGGCGGATCACAGATACGCAGTATTTT
CASSRGRITDTQYF
>NA|TRBV5-8|NA|TRBJ2-7
TGTGCCAGCAACGTCCCAGGGTACGAGCAGTACTTC
CASNVPGYEQYF
>NA|TRBV6-5|NA|TRBJ2-7
TGTGCCAGCAGTCCCGGGACACTTGGCTACGAGCAGTACTTC
CASSPGTLGYEQYF
>TRBD1|TRBV19|few|TRBJ1-1
TGTGCCAGTAGTACTCCAGGGGGGAACACTGAAGCTTTCTTT
CASSTPGGNTEAFF
>TRBD2|TRBV13|NA|TRBJ2-7
TGTGCCAGCAGCGCCCATAATAGCGGGGGAGGGTACGAGCAGTACTTC
CASSAHNSGGGYEQYF
>NA|TRBV5-8|NA|TRBJ1-2
TGTGCCAGCAGCTATTTTACAGGGAACTATGGCTACACCTTC
CASSYFTGNYGYTF
>NA|TRBV7-2|NA|TRBJ1-1
TGTGCCAGCAGCTCCACAGGGCGCACTGAAGCTTTCTTT
CASSSTGRTEAFF
>TRBD2|TRBV6-5|few|TRBJ2-2
TGTGCCAGCAGCCTAGCGGGAGTAGATACCGGGGAGCTGTTTTTT
CASSLAGVDTGELFF
>NA|TRBV2|NA|TRBJ1-5
TGTGCCAGCAGTAGCGGGACCTCCAATCAGCCCCAGCATTTT
CASSSGTSNQPQHF
>TRBD2|TRBV2|few|TRBJ2-1
TGTGCCAGCAGCCAACGTAGCGGGACTAGCGGGGGGGGTCTCGATGAGCAGTTCTTC
CASSQRSGTSGGGLDEQFF
>TRBD1|TRBV2|NA|TRBJ2-5
TGTGCCAGCAGCCCGGGACAGGGGCACGAGACCCAGTACTTC
CASSPGQGHETQYF
>TRBD1|TRBV19|NA|TRBJ2-1
TGTGCCAGTAGTATAGGGACAGGGACGAATGAGCAGTTCTTC
CASSIGTGTNEQFF
>TRBD1|TRBV9|NA|TRBJ2-3
TGTGCCAGCAGCGTAGCTTACGGGACAGCCAACACAGATACGCAGTATTTT
CASSVAYGTANTDTQYF
>TRBD2|TRBV6-5|NA|TRBJ2-1
TGTGCCAGCGGACTAGCGGTTTCCTACAATGAGCAGTTCTTC
CASGLAVSYNEQFF
>TRBD1|TRBV11-2|NA|TRBJ2-7
TGTGCCAGCAGCTTGGGACAGGGGGCCTACGAGCAGTACTTC
CASSLGQGAYEQYF
>NA|TRBV5-6|NA|TRBJ2-2
TGTGCCAGCAGCCTCTTCCGGGGGGCCCCCACCGGGGAGCTGTTTTTT
CASSLFRGAPTGELFF
>TRBD1|TRBV5-1|NA|TRBJ2-5
TGCGCCAGCAGCTTGGGCAGGGGGCACGAGACCCAGTACTTC
CASSLGRGHETQYF